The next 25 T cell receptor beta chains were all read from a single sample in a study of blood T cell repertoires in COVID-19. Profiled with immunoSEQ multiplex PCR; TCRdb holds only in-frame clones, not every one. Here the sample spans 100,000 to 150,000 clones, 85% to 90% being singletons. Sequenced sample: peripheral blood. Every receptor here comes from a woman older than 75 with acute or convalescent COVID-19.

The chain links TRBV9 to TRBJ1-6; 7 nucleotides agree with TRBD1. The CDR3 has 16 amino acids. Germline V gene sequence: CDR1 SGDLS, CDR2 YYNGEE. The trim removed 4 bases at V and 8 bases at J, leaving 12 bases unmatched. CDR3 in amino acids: CASSTKAGTGDSPLHF. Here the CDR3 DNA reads TGTGCCAGCAGCACAAAGGCGGGAACAGGGGATTCACCCCTCCACTTT.

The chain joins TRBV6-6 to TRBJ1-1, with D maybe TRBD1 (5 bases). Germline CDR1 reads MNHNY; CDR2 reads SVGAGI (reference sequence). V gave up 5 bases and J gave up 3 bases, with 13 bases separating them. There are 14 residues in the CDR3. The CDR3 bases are TGTGCCAGCAGTCGGGGGGGGGAAGACACTGAAGCTTTCTTT. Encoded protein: CASSRGGEDTEAFF.

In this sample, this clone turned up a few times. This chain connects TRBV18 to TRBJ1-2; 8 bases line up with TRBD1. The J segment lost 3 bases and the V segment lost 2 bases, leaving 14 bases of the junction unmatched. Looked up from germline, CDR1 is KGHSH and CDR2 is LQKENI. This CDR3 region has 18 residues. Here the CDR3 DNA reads TGTGCCAGCTCACCATTTTGGTTGAGACAGGGGAGGGACTATGGCTACACCTTC. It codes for CASSPFWLRQGRDYGYTF.

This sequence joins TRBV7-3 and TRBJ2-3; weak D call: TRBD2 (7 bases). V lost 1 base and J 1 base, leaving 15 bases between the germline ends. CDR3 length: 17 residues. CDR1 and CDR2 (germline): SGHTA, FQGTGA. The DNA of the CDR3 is TGTGCCAGCAGCTTAAATCCCGCGGGGGCGGGCACAGATACGCAGTATTTT. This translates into CASSLNPAGAGTDTQYF. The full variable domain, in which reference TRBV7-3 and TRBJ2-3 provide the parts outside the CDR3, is GAGVSQTPSNKVTEKGKYVELRCDPISGHTALYWYRQSLGQGPEFLIYFQGTGAADDSGLPNDRFFAVRPEGSVSTLKIQRTERGDSAVYLCASSLNPAGAGTDTQYFGPGTRLTVL.

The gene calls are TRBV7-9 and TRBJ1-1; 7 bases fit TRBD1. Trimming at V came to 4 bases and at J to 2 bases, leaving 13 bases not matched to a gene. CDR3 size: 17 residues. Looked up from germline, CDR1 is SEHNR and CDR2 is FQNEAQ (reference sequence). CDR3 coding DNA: TGTGCCAGCAGCTCCACCCAGGGGGACGCTTTCAACACTGAAGCTTTCTTT. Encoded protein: CASSSTQGDAFNTEAFF.

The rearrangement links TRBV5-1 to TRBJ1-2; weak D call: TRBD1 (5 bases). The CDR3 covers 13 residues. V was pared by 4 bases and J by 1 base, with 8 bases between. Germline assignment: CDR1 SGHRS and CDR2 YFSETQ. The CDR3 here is CASSLTVNYGYTF. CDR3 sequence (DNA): TGCGCCAGCAGCCTGACAGTTAACTATGGCTACACCTTC.

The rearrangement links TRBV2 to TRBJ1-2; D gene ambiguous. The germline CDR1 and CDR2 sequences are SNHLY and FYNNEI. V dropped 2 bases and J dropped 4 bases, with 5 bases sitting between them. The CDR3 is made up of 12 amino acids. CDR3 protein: CASSEYTYGYTF. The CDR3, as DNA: TGTGCCAGCAGTGAATACACCTATGGCTACACCTTC.

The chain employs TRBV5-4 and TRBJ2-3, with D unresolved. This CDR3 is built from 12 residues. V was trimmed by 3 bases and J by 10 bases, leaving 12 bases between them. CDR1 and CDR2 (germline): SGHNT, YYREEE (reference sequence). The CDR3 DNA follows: TGTGCCAGCAGCTCGGTCCCCGGTGCGCAGTATTTT. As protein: CASSSVPGAQYF.

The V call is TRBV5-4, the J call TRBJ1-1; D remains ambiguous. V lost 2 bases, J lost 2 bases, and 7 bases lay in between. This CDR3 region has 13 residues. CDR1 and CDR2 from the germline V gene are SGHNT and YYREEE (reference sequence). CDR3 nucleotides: TGTGCCAGCAGCTTACAGAAAAACACTGAAGCTTTCTTT. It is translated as CASSLQKNTEAFF.

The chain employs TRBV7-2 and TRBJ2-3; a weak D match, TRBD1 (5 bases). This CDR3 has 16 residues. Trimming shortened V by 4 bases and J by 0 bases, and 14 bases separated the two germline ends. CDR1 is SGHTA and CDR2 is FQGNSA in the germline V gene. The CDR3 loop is CASSSVDIPSTDTQYF. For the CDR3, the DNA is TGTGCCAGCAGCTCCGTGGACATACCTAGCACAGATACGCAGTATTTT.

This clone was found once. The CDR3: CASSPLETGVSKTQYF. The CDR3 DNA sequence: TGTGCCAGCTCACCACTAGAGACAGGGGTATCGAAGACCCAGTACTTC. The chain couples TRBV18 to TRBJ2-5; 8 bases line up with TRBD1. The length of the CDR3 is 16 residues. CDR1 is KGHSH and CDR2 is LQKENI in the germline V gene. The ends lost 1 base at V and 6 bases at J; junction bases unmatched: 10.

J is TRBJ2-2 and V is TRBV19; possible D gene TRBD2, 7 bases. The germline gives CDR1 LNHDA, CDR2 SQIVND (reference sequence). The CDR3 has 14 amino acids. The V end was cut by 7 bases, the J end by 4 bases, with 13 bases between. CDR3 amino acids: CASTGGKGTGELFF. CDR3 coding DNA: TGTGCCAGTACGGGGGGCAAAGGCACCGGGGAGCTGTTTTTT.

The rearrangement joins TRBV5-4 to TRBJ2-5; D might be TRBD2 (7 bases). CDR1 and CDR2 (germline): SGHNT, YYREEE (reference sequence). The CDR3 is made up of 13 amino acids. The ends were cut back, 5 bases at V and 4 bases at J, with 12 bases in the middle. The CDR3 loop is CASRSGEGETQYF. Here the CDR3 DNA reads TGTGCCAGCAGATCAGGGGAGGGAGAGACCCAGTACTTC. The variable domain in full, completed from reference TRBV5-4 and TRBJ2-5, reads ETGVTQSPTHLIKTRGQQVTLRCSSQSGHNTVSWYQQALGQGPQFIFQYYREEENGRGNFPPRFSGLQFPNYSSELNVNALELDDSALYLCASRSGEGETQYFGPGTRLLVL.

This CDR3 is CASSVAGTANTEAFF. The CDR3, as DNA: TGTGCCAGCAGCGTAGCCGGGACAGCGAACACTGAAGCTTTCTTT. This sequence joins TRBV9 and TRBJ1-1; 7 positions match TRBD1. Germline V gene sequence: CDR1 SGDLS, CDR2 YYNGEE. The CDR3 extends over 15 amino acids. V dropped 0 bases and J dropped 1; count of bases not matched to a gene: 3.

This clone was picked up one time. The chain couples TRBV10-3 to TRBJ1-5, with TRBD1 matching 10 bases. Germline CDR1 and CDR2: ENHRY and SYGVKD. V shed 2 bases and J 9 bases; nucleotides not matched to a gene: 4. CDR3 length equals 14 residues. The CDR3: CAISEGQGGSPQHF. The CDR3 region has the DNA TGTGCCATCAGTGAGGGACAGGGGGGATCGCCCCAGCATTTT.

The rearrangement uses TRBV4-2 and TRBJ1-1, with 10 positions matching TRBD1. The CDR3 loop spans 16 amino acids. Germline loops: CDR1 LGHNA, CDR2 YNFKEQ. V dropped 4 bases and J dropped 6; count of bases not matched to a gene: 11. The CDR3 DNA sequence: TGTGCCAGCAGCCCTACGGCCGGGACAGGGGCTCCTGAAGCTTTCTTT. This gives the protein CASSPTAGTGAPEAFF.

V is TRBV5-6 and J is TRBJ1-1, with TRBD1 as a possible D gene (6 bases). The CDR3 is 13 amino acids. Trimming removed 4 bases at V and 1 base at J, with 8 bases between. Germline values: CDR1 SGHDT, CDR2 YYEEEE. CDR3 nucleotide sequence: TGTGCCAGCAGCCCGACAGGGAACACTGAAGCTTTCTTT. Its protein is CASSPTGNTEAFF.

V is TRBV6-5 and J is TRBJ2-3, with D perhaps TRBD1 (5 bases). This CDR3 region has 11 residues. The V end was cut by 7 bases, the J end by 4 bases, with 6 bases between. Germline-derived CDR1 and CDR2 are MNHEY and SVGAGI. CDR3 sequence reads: CASKGSDTQYF. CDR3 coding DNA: TGTGCCAGCAAGGGGTCAGATACGCAGTATTTT.

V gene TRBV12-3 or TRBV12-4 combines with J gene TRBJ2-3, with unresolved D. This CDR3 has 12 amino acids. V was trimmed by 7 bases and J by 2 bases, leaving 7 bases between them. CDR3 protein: CASTFFTDTQYF. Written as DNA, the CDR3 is TGTGCCAGCACCTTCTTCACAGATACGCAGTATTTT.

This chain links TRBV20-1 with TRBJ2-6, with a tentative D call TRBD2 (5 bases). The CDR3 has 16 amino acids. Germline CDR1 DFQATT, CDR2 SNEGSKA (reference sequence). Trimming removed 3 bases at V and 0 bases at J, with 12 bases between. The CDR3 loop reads CSASPLGDSGANVLTF. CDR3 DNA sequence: TGCAGTGCTAGTCCCCTCGGGGACTCTGGGGCCAACGTCCTGACTTTC.

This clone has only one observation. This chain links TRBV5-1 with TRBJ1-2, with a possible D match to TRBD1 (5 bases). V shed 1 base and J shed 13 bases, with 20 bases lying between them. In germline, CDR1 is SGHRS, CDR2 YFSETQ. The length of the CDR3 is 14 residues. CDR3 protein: CASSLSPPPDISTF. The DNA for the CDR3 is TGCGCCAGCAGCTTGAGCCCCCCCCCGGACATATCCACCTTC.

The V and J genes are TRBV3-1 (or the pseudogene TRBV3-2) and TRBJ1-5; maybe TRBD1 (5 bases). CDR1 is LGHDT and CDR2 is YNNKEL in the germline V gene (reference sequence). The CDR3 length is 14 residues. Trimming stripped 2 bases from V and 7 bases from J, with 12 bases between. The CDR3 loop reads CASSQNQGDQPQHF. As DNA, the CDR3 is TGTGCCAGCAGCCAAAATCAGGGTGACCAGCCCCAGCATTTT.

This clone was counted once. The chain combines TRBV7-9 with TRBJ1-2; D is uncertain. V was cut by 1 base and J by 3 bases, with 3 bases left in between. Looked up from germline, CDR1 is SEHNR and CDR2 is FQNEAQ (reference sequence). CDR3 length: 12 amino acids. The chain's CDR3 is CASSLEHYGYTF. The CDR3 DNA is TGTGCCAGCAGCTTAGAGCACTATGGCTACACCTTC. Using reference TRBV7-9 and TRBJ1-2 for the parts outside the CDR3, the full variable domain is DTGVSQNPRHKITKRGQNVTFRCDPISEHNRLYWYRQTLGQGPEFLTYFQNEAQLEKSRLLSDRFSAERPKGSFSTLEIQRTEQGDSAMYLCASSLEHYGYTFGSGTRLTVV.

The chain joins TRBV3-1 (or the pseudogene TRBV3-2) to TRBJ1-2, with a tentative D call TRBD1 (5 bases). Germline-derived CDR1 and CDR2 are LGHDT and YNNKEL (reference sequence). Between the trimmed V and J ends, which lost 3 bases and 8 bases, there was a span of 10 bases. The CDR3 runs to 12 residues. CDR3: CASSQGRAGYTF. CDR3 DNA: TGTGCCAGCAGCCAGGGGCGTGCGGGCTACACCTTC.

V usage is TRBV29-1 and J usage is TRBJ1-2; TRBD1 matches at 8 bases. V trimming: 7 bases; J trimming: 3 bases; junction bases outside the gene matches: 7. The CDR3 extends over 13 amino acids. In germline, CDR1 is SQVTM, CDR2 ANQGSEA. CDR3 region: CSAHQGADYGYTF. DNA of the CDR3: TGCAGCGCCCACCAGGGGGCGGACTATGGCTACACCTTC.